This record looks at one T cell receptor beta chain sequence and its context. Its antigen is currently not known. One base away there is no much larger clone; base qualities are not given. Trimming costs V 3 bases and J 4 bases, and their ends lie 10 bases apart. There are 14 amino acids in the CDR3, from cysteine to phenylalanine inclusive. Only the CDR3 DNA stays, 42 bases, in frame from base 1. The germline V gene encodes CDR1 SEHNR and CDR2 FQNEAQ (reference sequence). What the time point label conveys for this sample: baseline before first vaccination. Samples from vaccinated people were obtained from the UK trials COV001 and COV002, which included a single-blind randomized controlled phase 2/3 trial of AZD1222 (ChAdOx1 nCoV-19) in healthy adults. For TCRbeta chain sequencing, PBMC samples were collected from trial participants at day 0 and at day 28 after the second dose. This record comes from a study of T cell responses to AZD1222 COVID-19 vaccine (dated by TCRdb to about 2021). Background for the entire study: Because spike-specific TCR depth and breadth did not differ between the two schedules, AZD1222 recipients who got a second dose at roughly 4 weeks were pooled with those who got a second dose at roughly 12 weeks. Trial participants were enrolled into age subgroups of 18-55, 56-69 and 70-plus years, which contained about 160, 30 and 59 TCR-sequenced participants, respectively. A total of about 240 trial participants underwent TCR sequencing, of whom approximately 210 received two doses of AZD1222 and around 26 received two doses of the MenACWY control vaccine.

The CDR3 regions of human TCRbeta chains were analyzed by immunosequencing. The study's processing was this. Repertoire TCRs were checked for matches against a reference library of SARS-CoV-2-specific TCRs that had been generated using the MIRA antigen-specificity platform. Breadth was defined as the fraction of unique TCRs that were SARS-CoV-2-associated, and depth was defined as the fraction of total T cells that were SARS-CoV-2-associated. Using the MIRA data, each spike-specific TCR was assigned both to the spike region to which the TCR was reactive and to a CD4 or CD8 class. Log10-transformed breadth and depth values were compared by one-way ANOVA with Sidak's multiple comparisons tests. TCRdb obtained this table from immuneACCESS and retained in-frame rearrangements with V and J assigned. These tables miss some clones; where compared with another copy, unresolved V genes account for less than half of the shortfall, and the remainder is unexplained. V, J and clone size are taken as reported in that table, and D and trimming were inferred from the DNA itself. The sample table records around 150,000 clones; less than 95% of these occur just once. Of the sample, 1.3% to 1.5% is held by the ten largest clones.

The paper as a whole reports these results and caveats: The vaccine-associated CD4 TCRs covered the entire spike protein, and the dominant responses fell in regions 160-218 and 743-854. After two AZD1222 doses, spike-specific TCR breadth and depth were significantly higher than at day 0 and than in MenACWY recipients. Conclusions about previously exposed vaccinees are limited, since just five or six AZD1222 recipients were seropositive for SARS-CoV-2 at baseline. No day 14 peak-response samples were available, so repertoires were characterized only after the peak T cell response. The 56-69-year group was small, and its depth increase did not reach significance, likely because of low power. Most participants were white British and females outnumbered males, and the authors suggested that clonal diversity may have been underestimated. Reportedly, almost half of the unique spike-specific TCRs recognized epitopes lying outside the regions that are mutated in the B.1.351 and B.1.1.7 variants.

The chain uses TRBV7-9 and TRBJ1-3, with the D gene uncertain. The sample in question was peripheral blood, obtained on day 0 of AZD1222 vaccination. This TCR was recovered from an adult in good health. CDR3 reads: CASSFRSLGNTIYF. In nucleotide form, the sequence is TGTGCCAGCAGCTTTCGTAGCCTCGGAAACACCATATATTTT.